The rows below give T cell receptor beta chains drawn from one sample of a study of Ad26.COV2.S vaccination and SARS-CoV-2 variants. The table came from immunoSEQ multiplex PCR; TCRdb's copy has only in-frame clones and leaves some out. The data show some 520,000 clones, with roughly nine tenths seen just once and roughly 13% held by the top ten. The source material was peripheral blood, sampled in a trial of Ad26.COV2.S vaccine versus placebo. Source of these receptors: a person between 18 and 59 years old who received the Ad26.COV2.S COVID-19 vaccine or a placebo. The CDR3 runs from the conserved cysteine through the conserved F or W. A D gene is named only where the DNA matches it firmly. Clone size is given for some rows only: seen once, a few or many times, or a class if the clone is expanded.

D	size	V	J	CDR3	DNA
.	.	TRBV27	TRBJ2-1	CASSLFGGVTYNEQFF	TGTGCCAGCAGTTTATTTGGGGGAGTAACGTACAATGAGCAGTTCTTC
.	.	TRBV30	TRBJ2-6	CAWRAAGRQVSTNVLTF	TGTGCCTGGAGAGCGGCCGGGCGCCAGGTCTCGACCAACGTCCTGACTTTC
.	.	TRBV4-1	TRBJ1-5	CASSPQIGVQPQHF	TGCGCCAGCAGCCCCCAAATTGGGGTCCAGCCCCAGCATTTT
.	.	TRBV28	TRBJ2-7	CASSTFERWRHHEQYF	TGTGCCAGCAGCACCTTCGAACGATGGCGTCACCACGAGCAGTACTTC
.	.	TRBV7-2	TRBJ2-7	CASSLNWQTYEQYF	TGTGCCAGCAGCTTAAATTGGCAGACCTACGAGCAGTACTTC
.	.	TRBV6-2/TRBV6-3	TRBJ2-6	CASSYAGLGGGANVLTF	TGTGCCAGCAGTTACGCGGGACTGGGGGGAGGGGCCAACGTCCTGACTTTC
.	few	TRBV19	TRBJ2-1	CASSMPNQRNTPWDEQFF	TGTGCCAGTAGTATGCCCAATCAGCGCAACACACCCTGGGATGAGCAGTTCTTC
.	.	TRBV12-3/TRBV12-4	TRBJ1-6	CASTRDANSPLHF	TGTGCCAGCACCCGGGACGCCAATTCACCCCTCCACTTT
TRBD1	.	TRBV2	TRBJ1-5	CASNLGQGSNQPQHF	TGTGCCAGCAATCTCGGACAGGGGAGCAATCAGCCCCAGCATTTT
TRBD1	.	TRBV27	TRBJ2-7	CASSSWDRIYEQYF	TGTGCCAGCAGTAGTTGGGACAGAATCTACGAGCAGTACTTC
TRBD2	.	TRBV11-3	TRBJ2-1	CASSSSGTREQFF	TGTGCCAGCAGCTCGAGCGGGACCAGAGAGCAGTTCTTC
TRBD1	.	TRBV5-1	TRBJ2-7	CASSPDRVAREQYF	TGCGCCAGCAGCCCGGACAGGGTGGCGCGAGAGCAGTACTTC
.	.	TRBV7-2	TRBJ2-3	CASSLVLRSSTDTQYF	TGTGCCAGCAGCTTAGTCTTGCGTAGTAGCACAGATACGCAGTATTTT
TRBD2	.	TRBV4-3	TRBJ2-2	CASSQARLAGVTGELFF	TGCGCCAGCAGCCAAGCCCGACTAGCGGGAGTCACCGGGGAGCTGTTTTTT
.	.	TRBV29-1	TRBJ2-4	CSILVVSGNIQYF	TGCAGCATCCTGGTGGTGTCGGGAAACATTCAGTACTTC
.	once	TRBV5-1	TRBJ2-7	CASSRRGVASTVIADEQYF	TGCGCCAGCAGCCGTAGAGGGGTGGCTAGCACTGTGATTGCGGACGAGCAGTACTTC
.	.	TRBV7-9	TRBJ1-2	CASSFRGSLNYGYTF	TGTGCCAGCAGCTTCCGGGGCAGCCTAAACTATGGCTACACCTTC
.	.	TRBV7-2	TRBJ2-3	CASSEDWAGPYF	TGTGCCAGCAGCGAAGACTGGGCGGGGCCGTATTTT
.	.	TRBV27	TRBJ1-5	CASSLGRGYQPQHF	TGTGCCAGCAGTTTAGGGAGGGGCTATCAGCCCCAGCATTTT
.	.	TRBV6-5	TRBJ1-1	CASSSTHTEAFF	TGTGCCAGCAGTTCCACCCACACTGAAGCTTTCTTT
TRBD2	.	TRBV11-1	TRBJ2-2	CASSRLAGGTGELFF	TGTGCCAGCAGTCGACTAGCGGGGGGAACCGGGGAGCTGTTTTTT
.	.	TRBV27	TRBJ2-2	CASSLGPGTPTGELFF	TGTGCCAGCAGTTTGGGCCCCGGGACACCAACCGGGGAGCTGTTTTTT